The 6 T cell receptor beta chains below come from one sample, sequenced in a study of regulatory T cells in long-lasting Graves disease. Combining iRepertoire HTBI primers with Arm-PCR of CDR3 regions, the authors built TCR beta libraries. MiXCR was run by TCRdb on the multiplex PCR reads, yielding one entry per CDR3 protein. The repertoire includes about 400,000 distinct CDR3 sequences, around 20% of them detected once, and about a fifth sits in the top ten. Sample time point: persistent/refractory GD, antithyroid drugs over 5 years with positive TRAb. Extracted RNA from PBMCs served as the source of the TCR library. Sequences were derived from peripheral blood mononuclear cells (PBMCs), sampled when the disease was refractory, from a patient treated with antithyroid drugs. These receptors were taken from a female donor with Graves disease.

The sample holds one count of this clonotype. One base away lies a much larger clone, so this may be a sequencing read error. The V gene is TRBV15, the J gene TRBJ2-7; D remains unclear. Trimming pared 2 bases from V and 8 bases from J, leaving 19 bases between. Germline CDR1 reads LNHNV; CDR2 reads YYDKDF (reference sequence). This CDR3 is 15 amino acids long. The CDR3 coding sequence is TGTGCCACCAGCAGATCCGCCCGGCGAGACGACAAGCAGTACTTC. The encoded protein is CATSRSARRDDKQYF.

This clonotype was found many times. The chain joins TRBV28 to TRBJ2-7; D not certain. The CDR3 is 15 residues long. V was pared by 3 bases and J by 2 bases, with 14 bases between. CDR1 and CDR2 (germline): MDHEN, SYDVKM. The CDR3 DNA sequence: TGTGCCAGCAGTTTTAAGAGATTGAATCCCTACGAGCAGTACTTC. Protein sequence: CASSFKRLNPYEQYF. The complete variable domain, with remaining parts taken from reference TRBV28 and TRBJ2-7, reads DVKVTQSSRYLVKRTGEKVFLECVQDMDHENMFWYRQDPGLGLRLIYFSYDVKMKEKGDIPEGYSVSREKKERFSLILESASTNQTSMYLCASSFKRLNPYEQYFGPGTRLTVT.

The V call is TRBV29-1, the J call TRBJ1-1; tentative D call: TRBD1 (5 bases). In germline, CDR1 is SQVTM, CDR2 ANQGSEA. The CDR3 sequence is 14 residues long. Trimming stripped 6 bases from V and 3 bases from J, with 17 bases between. The CDR3 reads CSVRVANWDTEAFF. The CDR3, as DNA: TGCAGCGTCAGGGTGGCTAATTGGGACACTGAAGCTTTCTTT.

V usage is TRBV11-1 and J usage is TRBJ2-3; TRBD1 might be the D (5 bases). The V and J ends lost 11 bases and 1 base respectively, with 10 bases between them. The germline gives CDR1 SGHAT, CDR2 FQDESV (reference sequence). This CDR3 spans 12 amino acids. CDR3 in amino acids: CASQGGTDTQYF. The CDR3 coding sequence is TGTGCCTCCCAGGGTGGCACAGATACGCAGTATTTT.

The chain has TRBV5-6 and TRBJ2-2, with TRBD1 matching 10 bases. CDR3 size: 16 residues. Germline values: CDR1 SGHDT, CDR2 YYEEEE. V gave up 4 bases and J gave up 2 bases; unmatched junction bases: 5. The CDR3 region has the DNA TGTGCCAGCAGCCCCGACAGGGGGCTTAACACCGGGGAGCTGTTTTTT. It translates to CASSPDRGLNTGELFF.

This clonotype was seen only a few times. The chain couples TRBV19 to TRBJ1-5; 7 bases fit TRBD1. Trimming at V came to 6 bases and at J to 6 bases, leaving 8 bases not matched to a gene. The CDR3 loop spans 14 amino acids. Germline assignment: CDR1 LNHDA and CDR2 SQIVND (reference sequence). CDR3 coding DNA: TGTGCCAGTAGACTCCGACAGGGTGGTCAGCCCCAGCATTTT. As protein: CASRLRQGGQPQHF.